This TCR beta chain originates from a study of blood T cell repertoires in COVID-19. Study-level information: Sources were T cells, B-cell-depleted T cells, or PBMCs; the material itself was cDNA or gDNA.

The protocol was immunoSEQ multiplex PCR, while the TCRdb copy is restricted to in-frame clones and leaves out a portion. In the table there are 150,000 to 200,000 clones, about four fifths of which are singletons. This CDR3 is built from 16 residues. The sequence was collected from a woman aged 80 or over with acute or convalescent COVID-19. Sequencing used peripheral blood. This chain uses TRBV21-1 with TRBJ2-5; the table assigns TRBD1, which was not confirmed against the DNA. TRBV21-1 constitutes a pseudogene. The CDR3, as DNA: TGTGCCAGCAGCAAACAACAGGGGACGCGTTTAAAGACCCAGTACTTC. Translated, it gives CASSKQQGTRLKTQYF.